One T cell receptor beta chain is described in this entry. The sample comes from a study of blood T cell repertoires in COVID-19. Sequencing was performed with immunoSEQ multiplex PCR; in TCRdb, only in-frame clones are kept and a portion is missing. The top ten clones hold less than 3.5% of a sample with 170,000 or so clones, over 70% of them seen once. Germline CDR1 and CDR2: SGHTA and FQGNSA. J was trimmed by 2 bases and V by 1 base; bases with no gene match: 4. This CDR3 spans 15 amino acids. V and J are TRBV7-2 and TRBJ2-7, with 8 nucleotides matching TRBD2. Sequencing used peripheral blood. The receptor was isolated from a woman in her fifties or sixties with acute or convalescent COVID-19. The CDR3 nucleotides are TGTGCCAGCAGCTTAGTTCCGGGAGGGGCCTACGAGCAGTACTTC. This translates into CASSLVPGGAYEQYF.